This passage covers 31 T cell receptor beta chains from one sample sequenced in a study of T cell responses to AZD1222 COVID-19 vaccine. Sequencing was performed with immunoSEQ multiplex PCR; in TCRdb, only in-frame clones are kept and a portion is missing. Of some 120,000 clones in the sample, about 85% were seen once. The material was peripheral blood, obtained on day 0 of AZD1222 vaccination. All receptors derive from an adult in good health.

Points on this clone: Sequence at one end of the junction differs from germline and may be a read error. The CDR3 DNA reads TGTGCCAGCAGCCGGAATCTAGCGGGGGCCGCGCGGATCTTC. Its translation is CASSRNLAGAARIF. The rearrangement links TRBV3-1 (or the pseudogene TRBV3-2) to TRBJ2-1, with 10 bases aligning to TRBD2. The CDR3 covers 14 residues. Germline CDR1 reads LGHDT; CDR2 reads YNNKEL (reference sequence).

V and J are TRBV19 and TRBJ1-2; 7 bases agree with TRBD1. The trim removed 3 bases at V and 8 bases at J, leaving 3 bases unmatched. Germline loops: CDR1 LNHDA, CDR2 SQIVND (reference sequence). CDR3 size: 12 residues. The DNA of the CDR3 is TGTGCCAGTAGTATCCCAGGGGGAGGCTACACCTTC. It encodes CASSIPGGGYTF. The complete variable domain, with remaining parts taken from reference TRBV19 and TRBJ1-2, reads DGGITQSPKYLFRKEGQNVTLSCEQNLNHDAMYWYRQDPGQGLRLIYYSQIVNDFQKGDIAEGYSVSREKKESFPLTVTSAQKNPTAFYLCASSIPGGGYTFGSGTRLTVV.

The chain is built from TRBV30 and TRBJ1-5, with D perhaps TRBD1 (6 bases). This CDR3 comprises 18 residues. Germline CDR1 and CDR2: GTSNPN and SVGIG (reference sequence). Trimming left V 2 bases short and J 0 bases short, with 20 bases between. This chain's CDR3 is CAWSHRGAGRYSNQPQHF. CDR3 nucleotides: TGTGCCTGGAGTCATCGGGGGGCAGGAAGATATAGCAATCAGCCCCAGCATTTT. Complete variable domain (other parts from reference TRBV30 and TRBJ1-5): SQTIHQWPATLVQPVGSPLSLECTVEGTSNPNLYWYRQAAGRGLQLLFYSVGIGQISSEVPQNLSASRPQDRQFILSSKKLLLSDSGFYLCAWSHRGAGRYSNQPQHFGDGTRLSIL.

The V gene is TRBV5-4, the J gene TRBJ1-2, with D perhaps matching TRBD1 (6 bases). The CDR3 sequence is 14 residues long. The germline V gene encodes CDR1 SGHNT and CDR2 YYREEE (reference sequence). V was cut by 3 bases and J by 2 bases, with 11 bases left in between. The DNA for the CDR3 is TGTGCCAGCAGCTCTGCCGGGACAAACTATGGCTACACCTTC. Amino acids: CASSSAGTNYGYTF.

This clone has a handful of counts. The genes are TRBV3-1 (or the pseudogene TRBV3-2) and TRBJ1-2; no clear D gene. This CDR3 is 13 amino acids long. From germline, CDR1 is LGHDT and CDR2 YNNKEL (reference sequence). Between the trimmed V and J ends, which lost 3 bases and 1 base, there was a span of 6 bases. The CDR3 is CASSQGNNYGYTF. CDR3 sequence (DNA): TGTGCCAGCAGCCAGGGAAATAACTATGGCTACACCTTC.

CDR3 protein: CASSRRGATEAFF. Here the CDR3 DNA reads TGTGCCAGCAGCCGAAGGGGGGCCACTGAAGCTTTCTTT. The chain combines TRBV5-8 with TRBJ1-1, with D possibly being TRBD1 (6 bases). Germline V gene lookup returns CDR1 SGHTS and CDR2 YDEGEE. Trimming cost V 4 bases and J 4 bases, with 11 bases left between them. The CDR3 is made up of 13 amino acids.

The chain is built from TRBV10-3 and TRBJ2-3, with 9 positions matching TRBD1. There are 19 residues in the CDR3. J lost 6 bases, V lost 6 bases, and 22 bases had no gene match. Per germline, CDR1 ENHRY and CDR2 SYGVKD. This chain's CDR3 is CAIRGTAGTGNPTGDTQYF. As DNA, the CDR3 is TGTGCCATCAGGGGGACAGCAGGGACAGGGAATCCCACCGGGGATACGCAGTATTTT.

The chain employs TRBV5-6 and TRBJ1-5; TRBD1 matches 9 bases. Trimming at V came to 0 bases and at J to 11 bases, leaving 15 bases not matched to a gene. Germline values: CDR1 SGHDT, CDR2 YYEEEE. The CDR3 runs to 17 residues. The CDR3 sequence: CASSLGGDREVSLAQHF. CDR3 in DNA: TGTGCCAGCAGCTTGGGAGGGGACAGGGAGGTGTCATTGGCCCAGCATTTT.

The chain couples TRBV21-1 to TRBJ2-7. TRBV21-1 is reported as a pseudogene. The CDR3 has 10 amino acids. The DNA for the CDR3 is TGTGCCAGCAGCAAAGAGTCCTCGTACTTC. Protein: CASSKESSYF.

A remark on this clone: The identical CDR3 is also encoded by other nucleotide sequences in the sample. The CDR3 loop reads CASSLDRTEAFF. The CDR3, as DNA: TGTGCCAGCAGCTTAGACAGAACGGAAGCTTTCTTT. V is TRBV7-9 and J is TRBJ1-1; D is unresolved. CDR1 SEHNR and CDR2 FQNEAQ come from the germline V gene (reference sequence). V shed 1 base and J shed 8 bases, with 8 bases lying between them. The length of the CDR3 is 12 residues.

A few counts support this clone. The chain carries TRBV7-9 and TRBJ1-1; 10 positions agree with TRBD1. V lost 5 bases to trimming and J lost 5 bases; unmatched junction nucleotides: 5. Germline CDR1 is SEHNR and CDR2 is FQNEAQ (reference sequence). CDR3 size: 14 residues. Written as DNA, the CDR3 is TGTGCCAGCAGCCTCCGGGACAGGGGAACTGAAGCTTTCTTT. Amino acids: CASSLRDRGTEAFF.

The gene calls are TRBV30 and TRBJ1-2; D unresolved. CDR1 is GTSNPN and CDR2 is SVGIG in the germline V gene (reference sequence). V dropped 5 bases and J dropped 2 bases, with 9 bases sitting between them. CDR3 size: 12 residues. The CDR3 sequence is CAWSGANYGYTF. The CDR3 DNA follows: TGTGCCTGGTCGGGCGCCAACTATGGCTACACCTTC.

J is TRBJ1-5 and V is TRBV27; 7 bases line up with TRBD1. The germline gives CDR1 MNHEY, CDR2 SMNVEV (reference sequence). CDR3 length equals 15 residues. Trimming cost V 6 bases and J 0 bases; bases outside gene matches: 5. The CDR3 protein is CASSWTGNSNQPQHF. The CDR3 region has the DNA TGTGCCAGCAGCTGGACAGGTAATAGCAATCAGCCCCAGCATTTT.

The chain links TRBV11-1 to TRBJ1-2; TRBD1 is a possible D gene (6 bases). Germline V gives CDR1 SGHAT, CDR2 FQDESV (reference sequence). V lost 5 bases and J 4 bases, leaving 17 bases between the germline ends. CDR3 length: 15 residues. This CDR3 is CASSVNRVSGYGYTF. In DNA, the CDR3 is TGTGCCAGCAGCGTCAACAGGGTTTCGGGCTATGGCTACACCTTC.

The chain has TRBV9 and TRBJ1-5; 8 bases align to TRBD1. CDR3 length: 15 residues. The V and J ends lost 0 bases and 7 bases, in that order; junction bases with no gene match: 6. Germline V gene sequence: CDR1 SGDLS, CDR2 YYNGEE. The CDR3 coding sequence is TGTGCCAGCAGCGTAGGAGACAGGGGTTCCCAGCCCCAGCATTTT. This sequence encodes CASSVGDRGSQPQHF.

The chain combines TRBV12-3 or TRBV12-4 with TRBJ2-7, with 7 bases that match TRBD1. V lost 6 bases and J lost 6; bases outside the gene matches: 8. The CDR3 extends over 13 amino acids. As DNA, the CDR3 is TGTGCCAGCAGCCTCGACAGGGAGCGCGAGCAGTACTTC. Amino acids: CASSLDREREQYF.

The DNA for the CDR3 is TGTGCCAGCAGCCCGACTAGCGGGGTTACCGGGGAGCTGTTTTTT. Protein sequence: CASSPTSGVTGELFF. The J gene is TRBJ2-2, the V gene TRBV7-3; 11 bases are shared with TRBD2. J lost 5 bases, V lost 5 bases, and 4 bases had no gene match. The CDR3 has 15 amino acids. From germline, CDR1 is SGHTA and CDR2 FQGTGA.

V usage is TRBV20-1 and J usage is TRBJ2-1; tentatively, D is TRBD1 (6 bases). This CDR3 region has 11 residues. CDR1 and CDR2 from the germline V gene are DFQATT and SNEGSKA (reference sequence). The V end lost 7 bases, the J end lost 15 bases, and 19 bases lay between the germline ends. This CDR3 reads CSVPVSGGRFF. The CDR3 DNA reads TGCAGTGTTCCGGTCAGTGGGGGCCGGTTCTTC.

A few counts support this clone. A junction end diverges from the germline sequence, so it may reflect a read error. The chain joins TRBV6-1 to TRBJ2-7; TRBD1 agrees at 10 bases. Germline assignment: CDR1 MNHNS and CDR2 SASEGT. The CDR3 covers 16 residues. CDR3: CASSDVRRTGGSHPLF. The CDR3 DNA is TGTGCCAGCAGTGATGTACGGAGGACAGGGGGTTCTCACCCCCTCTTC.

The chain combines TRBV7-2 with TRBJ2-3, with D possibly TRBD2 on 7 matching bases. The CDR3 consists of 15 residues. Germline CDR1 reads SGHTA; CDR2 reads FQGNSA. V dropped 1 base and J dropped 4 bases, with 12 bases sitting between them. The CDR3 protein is CASSLVGGLADTQYF. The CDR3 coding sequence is TGTGCCAGCAGCTTAGTCGGGGGGCTGGCAGATACGCAGTATTTT.

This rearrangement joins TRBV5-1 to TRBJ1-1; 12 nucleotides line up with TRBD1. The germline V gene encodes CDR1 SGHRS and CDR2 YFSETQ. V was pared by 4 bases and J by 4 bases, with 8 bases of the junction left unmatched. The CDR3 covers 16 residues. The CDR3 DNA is TGCGCCAGCAGCCCCGGGACAGGGGGCTTAGGCACTGAAGCTTTCTTT. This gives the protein CASSPGTGGLGTEAFF.

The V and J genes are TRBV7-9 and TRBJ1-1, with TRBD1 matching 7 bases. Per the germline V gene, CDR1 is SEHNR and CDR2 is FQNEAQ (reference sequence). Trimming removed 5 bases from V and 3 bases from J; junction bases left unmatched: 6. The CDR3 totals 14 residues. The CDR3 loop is CASSPRTGDTEAFF. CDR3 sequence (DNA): TGTGCCAGCAGCCCACGTACAGGGGACACTGAAGCTTTCTTT.

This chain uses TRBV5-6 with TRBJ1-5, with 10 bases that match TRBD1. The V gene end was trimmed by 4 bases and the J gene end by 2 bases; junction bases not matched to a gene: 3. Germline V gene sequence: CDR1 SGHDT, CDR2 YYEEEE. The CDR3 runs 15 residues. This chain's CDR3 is CASSMTGGGNQPQHF. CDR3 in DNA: TGTGCCAGCAGCATGACAGGGGGCGGCAATCAGCCCCAGCATTTT. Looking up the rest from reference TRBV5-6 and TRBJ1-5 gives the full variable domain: DAGVTQSPTHLIKTRGQQVTLRCSPKSGHDTVSWYQQALGQGPQFIFQYYEEEERQRGNFPDRFSGHQFPNYSSELNVNALLLGDSALYLCASSMTGGGNQPQHFGDGTRLSIL.

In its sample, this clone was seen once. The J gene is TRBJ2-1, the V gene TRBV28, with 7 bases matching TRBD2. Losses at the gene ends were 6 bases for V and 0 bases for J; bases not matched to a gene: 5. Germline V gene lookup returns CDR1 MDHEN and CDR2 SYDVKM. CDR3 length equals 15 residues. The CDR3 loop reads CASRERGPSYNEQFF. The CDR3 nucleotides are TGTGCCAGCAGGGAGCGGGGCCCCTCCTACAATGAGCAGTTCTTC.

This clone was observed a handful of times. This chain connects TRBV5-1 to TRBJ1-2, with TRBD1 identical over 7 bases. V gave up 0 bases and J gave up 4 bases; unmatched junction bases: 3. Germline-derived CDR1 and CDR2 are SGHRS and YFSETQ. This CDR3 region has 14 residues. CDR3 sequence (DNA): TGCGCCAGCAGCTTGGATTCAGGGGGCTATGGCTACACCTTC. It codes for CASSLDSGGYGYTF.

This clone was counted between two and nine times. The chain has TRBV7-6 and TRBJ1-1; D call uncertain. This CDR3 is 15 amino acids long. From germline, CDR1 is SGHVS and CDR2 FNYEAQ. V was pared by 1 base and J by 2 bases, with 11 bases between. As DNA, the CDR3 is TGTGCCAGCAGCTTAGTGTGGGGTGCCAACACTGAAGCTTTCTTT. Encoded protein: CASSLVWGANTEAFF.

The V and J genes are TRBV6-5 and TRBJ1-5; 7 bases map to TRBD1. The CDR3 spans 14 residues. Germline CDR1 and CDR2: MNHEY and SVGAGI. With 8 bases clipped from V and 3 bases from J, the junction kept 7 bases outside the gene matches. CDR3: CASQDRSLNQPQHF. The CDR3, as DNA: TGTGCCAGCCAGGACAGGAGCCTCAATCAGCCCCAGCATTTT.

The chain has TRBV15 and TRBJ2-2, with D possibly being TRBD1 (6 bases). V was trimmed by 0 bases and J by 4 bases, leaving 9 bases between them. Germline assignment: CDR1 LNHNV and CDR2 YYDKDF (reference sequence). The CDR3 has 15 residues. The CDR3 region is CATSRDRGGTGELFF. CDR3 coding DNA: TGTGCCACCAGCAGAGATCGAGGGGGCACCGGGGAGCTGTTTTTT.

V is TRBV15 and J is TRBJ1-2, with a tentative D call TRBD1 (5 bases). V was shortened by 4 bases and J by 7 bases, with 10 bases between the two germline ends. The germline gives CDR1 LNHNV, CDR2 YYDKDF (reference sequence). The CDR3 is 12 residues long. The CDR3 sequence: CATSTREGGYTF. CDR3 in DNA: TGTGCCACCAGCACCAGGGAAGGTGGCTACACCTTC.

The CDR3 reads CASSVATGQGNTGELFF. CDR3 in DNA: TGTGCCAGCAGCGTAGCTACCGGGCAGGGGAACACCGGGGAGCTGTTTTTT. The J gene is TRBJ2-2, the V gene TRBV9; possible D gene TRBD1, 5 bases. Looked up from germline, CDR1 is SGDLS and CDR2 is YYNGEE. The V gene lost 0 bases and the J gene lost 1 base, with 13 bases spanning the gap. CDR3 size: 17 residues.

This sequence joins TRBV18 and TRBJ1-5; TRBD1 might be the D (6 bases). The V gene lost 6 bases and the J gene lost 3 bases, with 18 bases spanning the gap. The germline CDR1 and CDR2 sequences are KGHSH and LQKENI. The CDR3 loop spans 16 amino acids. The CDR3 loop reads CASSNRGQGNNQPQHF. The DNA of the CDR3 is TGTGCCAGCTCGAACCGGGGGCAGGGGAACAATCAGCCCCAGCATTTT.